Listed below are T cell receptor beta chains from one sample, sequenced in a study of blood T cell repertoires in COVID-19. The data were produced by immunoSEQ multiplex PCR, yet TCRdb's version contains in-frame clones alone and is incomplete. The repertoire includes around 280,000 clones, about nine tenths of them detected once, and 1.5% to 2% sits in the top ten. The sequencing sample was made of PBMCs or T cells enriched from blood (not recorded which). The receptors originated from a woman between 35 and 50 years old who had recovered from COVID-19. The conserved cysteine and the conserved F or W are not part of the CDR3 here. Each record gives: J gene, V gene, CDR3 protein.

>TRBJ1-2|TRBV6-5
ASERITGYFYGYT
>TRBJ2-7|TRBV5-1
ASSLVQGATVYEQY
>TRBJ2-3|TRBV5-1
ASSSGLAGVADTQY
>TRBJ2-1|TRBV4-3
ASSQDHRSGSQF
>TRBJ1-1|TRBV29-1
SVRTGEDTEAF
>TRBJ2-7|TRBV11-2
ASSSILGDFSYEQY
>TRBJ1-1|TRBV18
ASSPTDTDTEAF
>TRBJ2-1|TRBV5-6
ASSLGDYTEQF
>TRBJ1-2|TRBV5-6
ASSLVMDRNYGYT
>TRBJ1-2|TRBV7-2
ASSSQLQGVGYGYT
>TRBJ2-5|TRBV27
ASSATGLAGGPTY